The 18 T cell receptor beta chains in this list originate from one sample, sequenced in a study of blood T cells in healthy people across ages. Primed by a sample-barcoded 5' primer and a J-beta primer mix, a second PCR proceeded for 7 to 11 cycles. Each CDR3 protein is one row after TCRdb ran MiXCR on the 5' RACE reads. This repertoire shows nearly 800,000 distinct CDR3 sequences, around 50% found once; its top ten account for roughly 25%. Sequenced sample: blood. Receptors originate from a middle-aged man in good health.

J is TRBJ2-7 and V is TRBV10-3; D is unresolved. Trimming removed 0 bases at V and 4 bases at J, with 4 bases between. The germline V gene encodes CDR1 ENHRY and CDR2 SYGVKD. There are 12 residues in the CDR3. The CDR3 here is CAISESGYEQYF. CDR3 in DNA: TGTGCCATCAGTGAGTCTGGTTACGAGCAGTACTTC.

This clonotype was observed a handful of times. The gene calls are TRBV7-9 and TRBJ2-3, with 7 bases lining up with TRBD2. The V gene end was trimmed by 3 bases and the J gene end by 4 bases; junction bases not matched to a gene: 16. The CDR3 consists of 18 residues. Germline loops: CDR1 SEHNR, CDR2 FQNEAQ (reference sequence). Here the CDR3 reads CASSFFAARPSGADTQYF. As DNA, the CDR3 is TGTGCCAGCAGCTTTTTCGCGGCGAGACCTAGCGGAGCAGATACGCAGTATTTT. The full variable domain, rest sourced from reference TRBV7-9 and TRBJ2-3, is DTGVSQNPRHKITKRGQNVTFRCDPISEHNRLYWYRQTLGQGPEFLTYFQNEAQLEKSRLLSDRFSAERPKGSFSTLEIQRTEQGDSAMYLCASSFFAARPSGADTQYFGPGTRLTVL.

The CDR3 nucleotides are TGTGCCAGCAGTATTCTAGCGGGAGCCGGCTACGAGCAGTACTTC. The encoded protein is CASSILAGAGYEQYF. The chain joins TRBV27 to TRBJ2-7, with 10 bases identical to TRBD2. The CDR3 is made up of 15 amino acids. The V segment lost 5 bases and the J segment 3 bases; nucleotides outside the gene matches: 7. Germline-derived CDR1 and CDR2 are MNHEY and SMNVEV (reference sequence).

V is TRBV24-1 and J is TRBJ2-5; possibly TRBD2 for D (5 bases). Between the trimmed V and J ends, which lost 4 bases and 5 bases, there was a span of 10 bases. From germline, CDR1 is KGHDR and CDR2 SFDVKD. The CDR3 runs 13 residues. CDR3 protein: CATSDPGWETQYF. The CDR3 DNA follows: TGTGCCACCAGTGACCCGGGGTGGGAGACCCAGTACTTC.

The CDR3 region is CASSTTWGGGNNEQFF. The CDR3 DNA sequence: TGTGCCAGCAGCACTACTTGGGGCGGAGGTAACAATGAGCAGTTCTTC. The rearrangement uses TRBV25-1 and TRBJ2-1, with D perhaps being TRBD1 or TRBD2 (5 bases each). CDR3 length: 16 residues. Per the germline V gene, CDR1 is MGHDK and CDR2 is SYGVNS. V was shortened by 6 bases and J by 5 bases, with 20 bases between the two germline ends. Full variable domain (remainder filled in from reference TRBV25-1 and TRBJ2-1): EADIYQTPRYLVIGTGKKITLECSQTMGHDKMYWYQQDPGMELHLIHYSYGVNSTEKGDLSSESTVSRIRTEHFPLTLESARPSHTSQYLCASSTTWGGGNNEQFFGPGTRLTVL.

To note about this clonotype: Sequence at one end of the junction differs from germline and may be a read error. V is TRBV28 and J is TRBJ2-7; 7 nucleotides agree with TRBD2. Germline values: CDR1 MDHEN, CDR2 SYDVKM. CDR3 length equals 16 residues. The CDR3 DNA sequence: TGTGCCGGCAGTCCCCGCGGGACTATGCTGGGGTACGAGCAGTACTTC. Its translation is CAGSPRGTMLGYEQYF.

This chain connects TRBV12-3 or TRBV12-4 to TRBJ2-1; TRBD2 matches at 7 bases. The CDR3 consists of 12 residues. V gave up 8 bases and J gave up 6 bases; unmatched junction bases: 4. CDR3 sequence: CASQGGSNEQFF. In DNA form, the CDR3 reads TGTGCCAGCCAGGGAGGGTCCAATGAGCAGTTCTTC.

The J gene is TRBJ2-5, the V gene TRBV9; 7 positions agree with TRBD2. Germline CDR1 is SGDLS and CDR2 is YYNGEE. Trimming cost V 1 base and J 2 bases; bases outside gene matches: 8. CDR3 length: 16 amino acids. The CDR3, as DNA: TGTGCCAGCAGCGTATCGGGGGGTCTTGGGCAAGAGACCCAGTACTTC. Its translation: CASSVSGGLGQETQYF.

The chain is built from TRBV20-1 and TRBJ1-5, with a weak D call TRBD1 (6 bases). CDR1 is DFQATT, CDR2 SNEGSKA, per germline (reference sequence). Trimming took 3 bases from V and 0 from J, leaving 21 bases between them. This CDR3 region has 18 residues. The CDR3 bases are TGCAGTGCTAGTCCCTTCCACGCAGGGGCCCTTAGCAATCAGCCCCAGCATTTT. It translates to CSASPFHAGALSNQPQHF.

The rearrangement links TRBV20-1 to TRBJ2-5; 9 bases are shared with TRBD2. The CDR3 has 15 amino acids. The germline CDR1 and CDR2 sequences are DFQATT and SNEGSKA (reference sequence). Trimming removed 8 bases from V and 4 bases from J; junction bases left unmatched: 14. The CDR3 loop is CSSGLELAGLETQYF. The CDR3, as DNA: TGCAGTTCCGGGTTGGAGCTAGCGGGACTAGAGACCCAGTACTTC.

The V call is TRBV7-3, the J call TRBJ2-6; D may be TRBD2 (5 bases). Germline CDR1 is SGHTA and CDR2 is FQGTGA. There are 17 residues in the CDR3. Trimming cost V 7 bases and J 0 bases, with 16 bases left between them. The CDR3 bases are TGTGCCAGCAAACAGAGCGGACTCCTCTCTGGGGCCAACGTCCTGACTTTC. This translates into CASKQSGLLSGANVLTF.

This clonotype was detected a few times. This sequence joins TRBV7-2 and TRBJ2-1, with 8 nucleotides matching TRBD2. The germline V gene encodes CDR1 SGHTA and CDR2 FQGNSA. The CDR3 covers 14 residues. V gave up 2 bases and J gave up 7 bases; unmatched junction bases: 4. CDR3 sequence: CASSLPRGGNEQFF. The CDR3 DNA is TGTGCCAGCAGCTTACCCCGGGGGGGGAATGAGCAGTTCTTC.

This clonotype came up a few times. The chain recombines TRBV13 with TRBJ1-3, with D uncertain. The CDR3 spans 15 residues. V lost 0 bases and J lost 2, with 8 bases in between. Germline lookup yields CDR1 PRHDT and CDR2 FYEKMQ (reference sequence). The chain's CDR3 is CASSLGGRAGNTIYF. Here the CDR3 DNA reads TGTGCCAGCAGCTTAGGCGGAAGGGCTGGAAACACCATATATTTT.

CDR3 nucleotides: TGTGCCAGCAGTGAAAATAGGGGGGCTAGGTCGACCCACACTGAAGCTTTCTTT. This sequence encodes CASSENRGARSTHTEAFF. The chain is built from TRBV6-1 and TRBJ1-1, with a possible D match to TRBD1 (6 bases). CDR3 length equals 18 residues. Germline lookup yields CDR1 MNHNS and CDR2 SASEGT. V was cut by 2 bases and J by 3 bases, with 22 bases left in between.

A few counts support this clonotype. This chain connects TRBV4-2 to TRBJ2-4, with 9 nucleotides matching TRBD1. CDR1 and CDR2 (germline): LGHNA, YNFKEQ. After removal of 4 bases from V and 4 bases from J, the junction contained 11 bases not matched to a gene. The CDR3 extends over 17 amino acids. CDR3 nucleotide sequence: TGTGCCAGCAGCCGACGCCCGTTGGACAGGGGAAAAAACATTCAGTACTTC. This sequence encodes CASSRRPLDRGKNIQYF.

This clonotype was detected only a few times. The chain recombines TRBV7-2 with TRBJ2-7; 7 bases line up with TRBD1. This CDR3 contains 15 residues. The germline V gene has CDR1 SGHTA and CDR2 FQGNSA. V was pared by 2 bases and J by 6 bases, with 10 bases of the junction left unmatched. The CDR3 is CASSLPTGPVAEQYF. The CDR3 nucleotides are TGTGCCAGCAGCTTACCGACAGGGCCGGTCGCCGAGCAGTACTTC.

This sequence joins TRBV10-3 and TRBJ2-7, with D maybe TRBD1 (6 bases). CDR3 length: 14 residues. The V end was cut by 1 base, the J end by 9 bases, with 16 bases between. Germline assignment: CDR1 ENHRY and CDR2 SYGVKD. CDR3 DNA sequence: TGTGCCATCAGTGAGTTTCAGGGGCAGGATACGCAGTACTTC. Translation: CAISEFQGQDTQYF.

The chain employs TRBV4-2 and TRBJ2-1, with D perhaps TRBD1 (5 bases). CDR1 and CDR2 from the germline V gene are LGHNA and YNFKEQ. This CDR3 region has 14 residues. The V end lost 1 base, the J end lost 5 bases, and 9 bases lay between the germline ends. Here the CDR3 reads CASSQAIGDNEQFF. The CDR3 region has the DNA TGTGCCAGCAGCCAAGCGATAGGGGACAATGAGCAGTTCTTC.